This T cell receptor beta chain was identified in a study of CD8+ T cells in alopecia areata. RNA extraction was followed by reverse transcription into cDNA, which acted as the sequencing template. Some clones are missing from TCRdb's copy, which holds only in-frame ones; the method was immunoSEQ multiplex PCR. The sample carries some 95,000 clones, 40% to 55% recorded once. Deletions cut 4 bases from V and 4 bases from J, with 17 bases between. This CDR3 is 16 amino acids long. The investigators collected lesional scalp punch biopsies and peripheral blood from alopecia areata patients. The specimen was CD4+ T cells sorted from blood. The V gene is TRBV23-1, the J gene TRBJ1-5; D ambiguous. TRBV23-1 is an ORF, and what it does is uncertain. This clonotype originated in a human donor with alopecia areata. As DNA, the CDR3 is TGCGCCAGCAGTCCCCCAGAGCTGACGGCTAATCAGCCCCAGCATTTT. Protein sequence: CASSPPELTANQPQHF.